A selection of T cell receptor beta chains follows, all from one sample in a study of blood T cell repertoires in COVID-19. TCRdb's copy holds only in-frame clones and misses some; the assay was immunoSEQ multiplex PCR. The sample carries around 310,000 clones, approximately 92% recorded once. The sample taken for sequencing was peripheral blood. These TCRs come from a woman in her 30s with COVID-19, enrolled during active disease. Both conserved end residues are part of each CDR3. The D gene is left open where the match is weak. Size is stated for part of the rows, as once, few or many counts, or as a class when the clone is expanded.

d_call: -; j_call: TRBJ2-7; cdr3_length: 15; clone_size: once; v_call: TRBV7-2; cdr3_nt: TGTGCCAGCAGCTTATCCCCGCTAGTCTCCTACGAGCAGTACTTC; cdr3_aa: CASSLSPLVSYEQYF
d_call: TRBD1; j_call: TRBJ1-6; cdr3_length: 14; clone_size: -; v_call: TRBV6-5; cdr3_nt: TGTGCCAGCGCGGACAGGGGGCGAAATTCACCCCTCCACTTT; cdr3_aa: CASADRGRNSPLHF
d_call: TRBD2; j_call: TRBJ2-2; cdr3_length: 18; clone_size: -; v_call: TRBV5-1; cdr3_nt: TGCGCCAGCAGCTTGGTGGCTAGCGGGAGGGTCAACACCGGGGAGCTGTTTTTT; cdr3_aa: CASSLVASGRVNTGELFF
d_call: -; j_call: TRBJ1-1; cdr3_length: 15; clone_size: -; v_call: TRBV11-2; cdr3_nt: TGTGCCAGCAGGCGAACCGGGACCTTAAACCGGGGGGCTTTCTTT; cdr3_aa: CASRRTGTLNRGAFF
d_call: -; j_call: TRBJ2-7; cdr3_length: 14; clone_size: -; v_call: TRBV28; cdr3_nt: TGTGCCAGCAGTTTTACAGGCAGCTCCTACGAGCAGTACTTC; cdr3_aa: CASSFTGSSYEQYF
d_call: -; j_call: TRBJ2-7; cdr3_length: 12; clone_size: -; v_call: TRBV10-3; cdr3_nt: TGTGCCATCAGTGAGCGGTCTTACGAGCAGTACTTC; cdr3_aa: CAISERSYEQYF
d_call: -; j_call: TRBJ2-7; cdr3_length: 16; clone_size: -; v_call: TRBV5-1; cdr3_nt: TGCGCCAGCAGCCCCCCGGGGACAACCCTACCGGGCGAGCAGTACTTC; cdr3_aa: CASSPPGTTLPGEQYF
d_call: -; j_call: TRBJ1-2; cdr3_length: 11; clone_size: -; v_call: TRBV30; cdr3_nt: TGTGCCTGGAAGCAACGCTATGGCTACACCTTC; cdr3_aa: CAWKQRYGYTF
d_call: TRBD2; j_call: TRBJ2-1; cdr3_length: 13; clone_size: -; v_call: TRBV30; cdr3_nt: TGTGCCTGGGCTAGCGGGAGTATGAATGAGCAGTTCTTC; cdr3_aa: CAWASGSMNEQFF
d_call: -; j_call: TRBJ2-6; cdr3_length: 15; clone_size: -; v_call: TRBV9; cdr3_nt: TGTGCCAGCAGCCCGGGGTTCTCTGGGGCCAACGTCCTGACTTTC; cdr3_aa: CASSPGFSGANVLTF
d_call: -; j_call: TRBJ1-1; cdr3_length: 13; clone_size: -; v_call: TRBV29-1; cdr3_nt: TGCAGCGTCCTCGTGGGAGGGAGGACTGAAGCTTTCTTT; cdr3_aa: CSVLVGGRTEAFF
d_call: TRBD2; j_call: TRBJ2-1; cdr3_length: 15; clone_size: once; v_call: TRBV19; cdr3_nt: TGTGCCAGTAGTATCGGCGGGAGGGCTGCGAATGAGCAGTTCTTC; cdr3_aa: CASSIGGRAANEQFF
d_call: -; j_call: TRBJ1-1; cdr3_length: 14; clone_size: -; v_call: TRBV29-1; cdr3_nt: TGCAGCGTGAAGGCCACAGGGTTCAACACTGAAGCTTTCTTT; cdr3_aa: CSVKATGFNTEAFF
d_call: -; j_call: TRBJ1-2; cdr3_length: 15; clone_size: -; v_call: TRBV27; cdr3_nt: TGTGCCAGCGGTAGCCAGGGCAGGGGATACTATGGCTACACCTTC; cdr3_aa: CASGSQGRGYYGYTF
d_call: TRBD1; j_call: TRBJ2-1; cdr3_length: 12; clone_size: -; v_call: TRBV30; cdr3_nt: TGTGCCTGGAGTGTCCCCGGACAGGGGGAGTTCTTC; cdr3_aa: CAWSVPGQGEFF
d_call: TRBD1; j_call: TRBJ2-5; cdr3_length: 20; clone_size: -; v_call: TRBV7-6; cdr3_nt: TGTGCCAGCAGTCCCCGCTTCAGCTGGGACAGGGGGCGTGAGGGGGAGACCCAGTACTTC; cdr3_aa: CASSPRFSWDRGREGETQYF
d_call: TRBD2; j_call: TRBJ2-1; cdr3_length: 17; clone_size: -; v_call: TRBV29-1; cdr3_nt: TGCAGCGTTGAAGGGTTAGCGGGAGGAGTGAGGAGGAATGAGCAGTTCTTC; cdr3_aa: CSVEGLAGGVRRNEQFF
d_call: TRBD2; j_call: TRBJ2-7; cdr3_length: 16; clone_size: -; v_call: TRBV6-1; cdr3_nt: TGTGCCAGCAGTGCTAGGGGACTAGCGGCCTCCTACGAGCAGTACTTC; cdr3_aa: CASSARGLAASYEQYF
d_call: TRBD2; j_call: TRBJ2-3; cdr3_length: 15; clone_size: -; v_call: TRBV30; cdr3_nt: TGTGCCTGGAGTCTAGGCGGGAGGAGAGGAGATACGCAGTATTTT; cdr3_aa: CAWSLGGRRGDTQYF
d_call: -; j_call: TRBJ2-3; cdr3_length: 16; clone_size: -; v_call: TRBV23-1; cdr3_nt: TGCGCCAGCAGGGGGCGAGGCGATTTGGGGACAGATACGCAGTATTTT; cdr3_aa: CASRGRGDLGTDTQYF
d_call: TRBD1; j_call: TRBJ2-2; cdr3_length: 15; clone_size: -; v_call: TRBV5-1; cdr3_nt: TGCGCCAGCAGCCCCCGGACAGGGAACACCGGGGAGCTGTTTTTT; cdr3_aa: CASSPRTGNTGELFF
d_call: -; j_call: TRBJ2-7; cdr3_length: 12; clone_size: -; v_call: TRBV6-6; cdr3_nt: TGTGCCAGCAGTCAGAGGATCTACGAGCAGTACTTC; cdr3_aa: CASSQRIYEQYF
d_call: TRBD2; j_call: TRBJ2-2; cdr3_length: 16; clone_size: -; v_call: TRBV11-3; cdr3_nt: TGTGCCAGCAGCTCCCCGCTAGCGGGAGTTACCGGGGAGCTGTTTTTT; cdr3_aa: CASSSPLAGVTGELFF
d_call: TRBD1; j_call: TRBJ1-4; cdr3_length: 16; clone_size: -; v_call: TRBV4-1; cdr3_nt: TGCGCCAGCAGCCGAACAGGACAGGTGTATACAGAAAAACTGTTTTTT; cdr3_aa: CASSRTGQVYTEKLFF
d_call: -; j_call: TRBJ1-6; cdr3_length: 15; clone_size: once; v_call: TRBV19; cdr3_nt: TGTGCCAGTAGCACGGGAGGACTTCATAATTCACCCCTCCACTTT; cdr3_aa: CASSTGGLHNSPLHF
d_call: -; j_call: TRBJ2-7; cdr3_length: 14; clone_size: once; v_call: TRBV19; cdr3_nt: TGTGCCAGTAGTATCAACGGGGGGCCCTACGAGCAGTACTTC; cdr3_aa: CASSINGGPYEQYF
d_call: -; j_call: TRBJ2-5; cdr3_length: 15; clone_size: -; v_call: TRBV10-1; cdr3_nt: TGCGCCAGCAGTGAGGTATCAGGGGACCAAGAGACCCAGTACTTC; cdr3_aa: CASSEVSGDQETQYF
d_call: -; j_call: TRBJ2-5; cdr3_length: 20; clone_size: -; v_call: TRBV28; cdr3_nt: TGTGCCAGCAGTTCCCGGGGAGTCCGAAGAGCCCGGACTCCGGGTGAGACCCAGTACTTC; cdr3_aa: CASSSRGVRRARTPGETQYF
d_call: TRBD1; j_call: TRBJ2-5; cdr3_length: 16; clone_size: -; v_call: TRBV5-4; cdr3_nt: TGTGCCAGCAGCCCAGCCCTGGGACAGGGAGTAGAGACCCAGTACTTC; cdr3_aa: CASSPALGQGVETQYF
d_call: TRBD2; j_call: TRBJ2-1; cdr3_length: 16; clone_size: -; v_call: TRBV4-3; cdr3_nt: TGCGCCAGCAGCCAAGCTCCAGCGGGGGGGTACAATGAGCAGTTCTTC; cdr3_aa: CASSQAPAGGYNEQFF
d_call: TRBD2; j_call: TRBJ2-2; cdr3_length: 17; clone_size: -; v_call: TRBV28; cdr3_nt: TGTGCCAGCAGACCCAAGCTAGCGGGAGGCAGTACCGGGGAGCTGTTTTTT; cdr3_aa: CASRPKLAGGSTGELFF
d_call: TRBD1; j_call: TRBJ1-5; cdr3_length: 16; clone_size: -; v_call: TRBV24-1; cdr3_nt: TGTGCCACCAGTGCTGGCGGGACAGGGGGGGATCAGCCCCAGCATTTT; cdr3_aa: CATSAGGTGGDQPQHF